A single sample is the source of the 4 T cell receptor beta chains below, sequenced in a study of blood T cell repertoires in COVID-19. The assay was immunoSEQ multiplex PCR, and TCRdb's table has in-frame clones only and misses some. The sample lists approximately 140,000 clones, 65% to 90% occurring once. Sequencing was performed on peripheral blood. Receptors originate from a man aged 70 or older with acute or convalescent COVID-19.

The CDR3 region is CATSDPGTSGRSSSYEQYF. CDR3 in DNA: TGTGCCACCAGTGATCCCGGGACTAGCGGGAGGTCAAGCTCCTACGAGCAGTACTTC. V gene TRBV24-1 combines with J gene TRBJ2-7; TRBD2 agrees at 15 bases. V gave up 3 bases and J gave up 0 bases; unmatched junction bases: 8. CDR1 is KGHDR, CDR2 SFDVKD, per germline. This CDR3 has 19 residues.

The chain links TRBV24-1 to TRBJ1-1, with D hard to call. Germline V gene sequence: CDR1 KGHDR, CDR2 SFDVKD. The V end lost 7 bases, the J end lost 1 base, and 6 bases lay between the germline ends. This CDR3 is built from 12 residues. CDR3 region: CATSHRNTEAFF. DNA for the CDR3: TGTGCCACCAGCCACAGGAACACTGAAGCTTTCTTT.

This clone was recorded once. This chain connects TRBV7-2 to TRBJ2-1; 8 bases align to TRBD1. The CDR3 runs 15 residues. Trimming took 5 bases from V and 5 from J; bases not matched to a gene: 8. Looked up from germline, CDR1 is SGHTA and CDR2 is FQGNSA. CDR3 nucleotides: TGTGCCAGCAGCCTCTGGACAGGGTTGCACAATGAGCAGTTCTTC. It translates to CASSLWTGLHNEQFF.

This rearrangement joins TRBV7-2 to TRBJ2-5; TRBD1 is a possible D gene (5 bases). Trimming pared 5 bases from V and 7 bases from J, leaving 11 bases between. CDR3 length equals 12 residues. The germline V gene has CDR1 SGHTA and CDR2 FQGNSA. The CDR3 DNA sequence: TGTGCCAGCAGCCAGGGTTTCGGGACCCAGTACTTC. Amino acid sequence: CASSQGFGTQYF. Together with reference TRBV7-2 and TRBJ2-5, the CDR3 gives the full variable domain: GAGVSQSPSNKVTEKGKDVELRCDPISGHTALYWYRQSLGQGLEFLIYFQGNSAPDKSGLPSDRFSAERTGGSVSTLTIQRTQQEDSAVYLCASSQGFGTQYFGPGTRLLVL.